Reported below is one TCR beta chain. The data are from a study of blood T cells in healthy people across ages. Next came a second PCR, run for about 7 to 12 cycles, which used a sample-barcoded 5' primer along with a J-beta primer mix. One entry per CDR3 protein results from TCRdb running MiXCR on the 5' RACE reads. Found here are some 1.4 million distinct CDR3 sequences, 42% of them singletons; the top ten hold approximately 7.9%. Per germline, CDR1 SGHKS and CDR2 YYEKEE (reference sequence). Trimming removed 4 bases from V and 4 bases from J; junction bases left unmatched: 10. CDR3 size: 16 residues.

This receptor was taken from a woman aged 18-29 years in good health. Sequenced sample: blood. The chain carries TRBV5-5 and TRBJ1-4; 7 bases match TRBD1. CDR3 bases: TGTGCCAGCAGCGGACGAGCGGGACAGTTTAATGAAAAACTGTTTTTT. Its protein product is CASSGRAGQFNEKLFF.